This T cell receptor beta chain was documented in a study of shared clonotypes between healthy human individuals. General study results and limits: When naive CD4 clonotypes were compared across a few donors, approximately 4.9% were shared. Non-shared clonotypes had lower generation probabilities than clonotypes shared by all four sorted-subset donors.

Turning to this clone: Antigen unknown.

CD4+ cells underwent separation, giving CD45RA+ naive and CD45RA-negative memory subsets. Assay used: immunoSEQ multiplex PCR; TCRdb lists only in-frame clones, some missing. The data contain about 2 million clones, 95% of them singletons. Sequencing input: naive CD4+ T cells sorted from blood. Indicated subset: CD45RA+ positively selected. The clonotype was recovered from a young man in good health.

CDR3 nucleotide sequence: TGTGCCAGCAGCTTAGCTCTAGAGACTACCTACGAGCAGTACTTC. It yields the protein CASSLALETTYEQYF. The chain recombines TRBV11-2 with TRBJ2-7, with a tentative D call TRBD2 (5 bases). The CDR3 runs 15 residues. Trimming took off 1 base at V and 2 bases at J, with 12 bases between the two ends. Germline V CDR1 and CDR2: SGHAT, FQNNGV. Based on the CDR3 plus reference TRBV11-2 and TRBJ2-7, the full variable domain is EAGVAQSPRYKIIEKRQSVAFWCNPISGHATLYWYQQILGQGPKLLIQFQNNGVVDDSQLPKDRFSAERLKGVDSTLKIQPAKLEDSAVYLCASSLALETTYEQYFGPGTRLTVT.